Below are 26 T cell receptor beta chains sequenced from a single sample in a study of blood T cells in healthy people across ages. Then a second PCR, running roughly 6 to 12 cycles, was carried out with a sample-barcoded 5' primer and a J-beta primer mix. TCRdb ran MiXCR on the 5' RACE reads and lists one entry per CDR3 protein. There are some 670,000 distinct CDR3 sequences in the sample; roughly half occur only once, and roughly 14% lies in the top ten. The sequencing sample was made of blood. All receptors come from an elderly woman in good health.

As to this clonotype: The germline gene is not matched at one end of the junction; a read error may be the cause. The CDR3 DNA reads as TGTGCCAGCAGTTTAGGAGGTGCTCCAGATGCGCAGTATTTT. This gives the protein CASSLGGAPDAQYF. The chain couples TRBV12-3 or TRBV12-4 to TRBJ2-3; no reliable D call. The CDR3 sequence is 14 residues long.

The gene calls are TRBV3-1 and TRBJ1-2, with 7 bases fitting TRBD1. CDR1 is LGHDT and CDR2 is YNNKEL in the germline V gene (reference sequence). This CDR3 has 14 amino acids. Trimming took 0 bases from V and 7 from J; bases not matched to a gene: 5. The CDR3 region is CASSQDAHRGGYTF. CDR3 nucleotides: TGTGCCAGCAGCCAAGACGCCCACAGGGGTGGCTACACCTTC.

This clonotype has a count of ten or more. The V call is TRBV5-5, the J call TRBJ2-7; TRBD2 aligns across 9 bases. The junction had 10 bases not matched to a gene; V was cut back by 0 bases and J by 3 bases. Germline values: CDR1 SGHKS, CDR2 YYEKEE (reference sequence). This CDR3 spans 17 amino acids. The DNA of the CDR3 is TGTGCCAGCAGCTTGGGAAGTAGCGGGAGTCACGTCTACGAGCAGTACTTC. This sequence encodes CASSLGSSGSHVYEQYF.

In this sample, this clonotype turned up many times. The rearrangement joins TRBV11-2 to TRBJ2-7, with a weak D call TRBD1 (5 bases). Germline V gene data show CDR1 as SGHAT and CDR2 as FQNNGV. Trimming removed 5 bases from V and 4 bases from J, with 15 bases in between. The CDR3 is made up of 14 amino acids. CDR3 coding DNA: TGTGCCAGCAGCCCCAACCCGACAGTTTACGAGCAGTACTTC. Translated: CASSPNPTVYEQYF.

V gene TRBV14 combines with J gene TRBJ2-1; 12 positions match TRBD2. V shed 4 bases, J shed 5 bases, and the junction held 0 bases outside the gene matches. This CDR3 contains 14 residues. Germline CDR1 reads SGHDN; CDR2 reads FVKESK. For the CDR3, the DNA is TGTGCCAGCAGCCGACTAGCGGGAGACAATGAGCAGTTCTTC. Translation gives CASSRLAGDNEQFF.

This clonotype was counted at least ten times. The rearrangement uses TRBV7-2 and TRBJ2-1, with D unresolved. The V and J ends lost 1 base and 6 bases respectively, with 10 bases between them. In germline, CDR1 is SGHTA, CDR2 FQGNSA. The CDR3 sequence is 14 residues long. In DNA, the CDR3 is TGTGCCAGCAGCTTAGTTACGGGCCTCAATGAGCAGTTCTTC. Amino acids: CASSLVTGLNEQFF.

The CDR3 DNA follows: TGCAGTGCTAGAGGTCCAGGGCGGGATACGCAGTATTTT. Amino acid sequence: CSARGPGRDTQYF. The chain couples TRBV20-1 to TRBJ2-3; weak D call: TRBD1 (5 bases). CDR3 size: 13 residues. CDR1 is DFQATT, CDR2 SNEGSKA, per germline (reference sequence). Trimming left V 1 base short and J 6 bases short, with 11 bases between.

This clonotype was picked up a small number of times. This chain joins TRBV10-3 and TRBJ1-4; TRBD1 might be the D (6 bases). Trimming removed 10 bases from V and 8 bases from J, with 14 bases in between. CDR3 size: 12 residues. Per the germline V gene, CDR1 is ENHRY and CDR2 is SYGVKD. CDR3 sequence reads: CATKEGGEKLFF. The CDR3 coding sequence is TGTGCCACAAAGGAGGGGGGAGAAAAACTGTTTTTT.

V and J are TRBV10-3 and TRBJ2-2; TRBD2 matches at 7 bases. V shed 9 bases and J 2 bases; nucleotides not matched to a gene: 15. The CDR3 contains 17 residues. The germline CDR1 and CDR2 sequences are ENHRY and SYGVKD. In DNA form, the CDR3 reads TGTGCCATTAGCCGAAGCTCTAGCGGAGGAAACACCGGGGAGCTGTTTTTT. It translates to CAISRSSSGGNTGELFF.

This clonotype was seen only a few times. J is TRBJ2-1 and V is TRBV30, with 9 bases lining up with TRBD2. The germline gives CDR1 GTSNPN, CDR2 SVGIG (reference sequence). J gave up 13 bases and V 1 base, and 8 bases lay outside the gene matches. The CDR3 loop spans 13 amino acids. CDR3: CAWSDNSGLAQFF. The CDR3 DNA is TGTGCCTGGAGTGACAACTCGGGACTAGCCCAGTTCTTC.

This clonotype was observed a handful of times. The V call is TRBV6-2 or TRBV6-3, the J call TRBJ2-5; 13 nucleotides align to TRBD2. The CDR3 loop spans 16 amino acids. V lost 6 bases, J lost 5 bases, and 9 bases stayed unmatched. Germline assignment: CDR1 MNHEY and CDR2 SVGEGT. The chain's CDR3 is CASSSGTSGIGETQYF. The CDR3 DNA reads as TGTGCCAGCAGCTCCGGGACTAGCGGGATTGGCGAGACCCAGTACTTC.

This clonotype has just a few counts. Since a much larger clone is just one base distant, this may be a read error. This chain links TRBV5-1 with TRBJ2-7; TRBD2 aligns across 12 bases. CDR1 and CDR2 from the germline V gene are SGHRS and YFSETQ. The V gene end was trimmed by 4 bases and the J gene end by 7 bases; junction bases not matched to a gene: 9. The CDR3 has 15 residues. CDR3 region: CASSLTSGGSNEQYF. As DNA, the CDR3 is TGCGCCAGCAGCCTAACTAGCGGGGGGAGCAATGAGCAGTACTTC.

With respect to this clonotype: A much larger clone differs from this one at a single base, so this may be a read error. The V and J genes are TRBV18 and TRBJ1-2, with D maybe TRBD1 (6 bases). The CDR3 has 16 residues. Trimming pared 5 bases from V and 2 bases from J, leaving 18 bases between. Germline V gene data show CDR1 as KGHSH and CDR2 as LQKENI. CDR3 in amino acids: CASSGTTGLLNYGYTF. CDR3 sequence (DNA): TGTGCCAGCTCAGGGACGACAGGTCTACTCAACTATGGCTACACCTTC.

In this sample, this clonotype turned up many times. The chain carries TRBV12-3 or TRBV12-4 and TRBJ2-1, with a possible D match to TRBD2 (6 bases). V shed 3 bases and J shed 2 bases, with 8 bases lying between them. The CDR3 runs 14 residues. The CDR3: CASSFQRAYNEQFF. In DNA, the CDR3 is TGTGCCAGCAGTTTCCAGCGGGCCTACAATGAGCAGTTCTTC.

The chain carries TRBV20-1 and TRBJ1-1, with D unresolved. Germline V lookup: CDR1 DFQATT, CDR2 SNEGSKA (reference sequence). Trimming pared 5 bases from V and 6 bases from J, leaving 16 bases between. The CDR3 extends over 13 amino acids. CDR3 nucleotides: TGCAGTGCTTCTCCAAACGGCAGGTCTGAAGCTTTCTTT. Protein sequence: CSASPNGRSEAFF.

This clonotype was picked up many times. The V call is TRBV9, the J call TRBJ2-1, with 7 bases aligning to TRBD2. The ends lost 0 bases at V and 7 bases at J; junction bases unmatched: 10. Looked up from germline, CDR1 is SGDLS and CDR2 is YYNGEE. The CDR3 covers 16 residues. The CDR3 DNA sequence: TGTGCCAGCAGCGTAGCGGCGGGAGCAGTTGGGAATGAGCAGTTCTTC. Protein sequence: CASSVAAGAVGNEQFF.

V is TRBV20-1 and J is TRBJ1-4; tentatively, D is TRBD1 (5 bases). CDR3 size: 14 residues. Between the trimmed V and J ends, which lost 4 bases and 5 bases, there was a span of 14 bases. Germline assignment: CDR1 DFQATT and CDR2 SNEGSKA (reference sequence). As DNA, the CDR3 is TGCAGTGCTACCTCCGGGACGCTAAATGAAAAACTGTTTTTT. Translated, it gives CSATSGTLNEKLFF.

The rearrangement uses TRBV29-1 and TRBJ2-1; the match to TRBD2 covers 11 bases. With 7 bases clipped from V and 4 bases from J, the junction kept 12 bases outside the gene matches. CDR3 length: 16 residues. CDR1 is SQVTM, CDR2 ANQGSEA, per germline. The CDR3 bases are TGCAGCGCCAGCGGTCCCTTAGCGGGGGGGTACAATGAGCAGTTCTTC. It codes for CSASGPLAGGYNEQFF.

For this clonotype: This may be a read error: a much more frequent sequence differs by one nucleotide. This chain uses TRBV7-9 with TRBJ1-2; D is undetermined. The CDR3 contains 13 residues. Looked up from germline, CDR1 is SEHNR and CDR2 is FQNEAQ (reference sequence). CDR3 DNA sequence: TGTGCCGGCAGCCCGGGTGCTAACTATGGCTACACCTTC. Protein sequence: CAGSPGANYGYTF.

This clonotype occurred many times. CDR3 coding DNA: TGTGCGATCCGGGGTGTAGAAGAGACCCAGTACTTC. It specifies CAIRGVEETQYF. The chain has TRBV10-3 and TRBJ2-5, with a tentative D call TRBD2 (5 bases). The germline V gene has CDR1 ENHRY and CDR2 SYGVKD. This CDR3 contains 12 residues.

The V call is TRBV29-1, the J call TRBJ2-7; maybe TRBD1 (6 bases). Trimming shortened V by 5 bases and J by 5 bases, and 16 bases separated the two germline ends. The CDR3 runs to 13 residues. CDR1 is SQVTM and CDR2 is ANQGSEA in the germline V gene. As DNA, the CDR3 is TGCAGCGTTCTGACCTCAGGGGCCCACGAGCAGTACTTC. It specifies CSVLTSGAHEQYF.

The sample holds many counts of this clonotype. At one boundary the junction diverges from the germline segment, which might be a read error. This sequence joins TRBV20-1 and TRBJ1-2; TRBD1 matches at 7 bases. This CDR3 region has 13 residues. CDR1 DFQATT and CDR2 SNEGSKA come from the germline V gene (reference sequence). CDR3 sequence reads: CITGASLSYSYTF. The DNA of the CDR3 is TGCATCACAGGGGCCTCCCTATCCTATAGCTACACCTTC.

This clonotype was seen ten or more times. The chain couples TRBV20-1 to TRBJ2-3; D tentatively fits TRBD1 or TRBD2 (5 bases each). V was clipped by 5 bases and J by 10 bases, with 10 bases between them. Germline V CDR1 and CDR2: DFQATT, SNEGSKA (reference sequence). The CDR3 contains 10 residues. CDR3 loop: CSAPLGAQYF. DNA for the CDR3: TGCAGTGCTCCACTGGGGGCGCAGTATTTT.

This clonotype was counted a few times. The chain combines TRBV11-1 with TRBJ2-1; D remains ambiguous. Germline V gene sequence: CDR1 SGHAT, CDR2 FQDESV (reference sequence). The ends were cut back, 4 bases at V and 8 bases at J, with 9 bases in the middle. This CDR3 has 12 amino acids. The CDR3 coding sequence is TGTGCCAGCAGCTCCCGGCTACATGAGCAGTTCTTC. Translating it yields CASSSRLHEQFF.

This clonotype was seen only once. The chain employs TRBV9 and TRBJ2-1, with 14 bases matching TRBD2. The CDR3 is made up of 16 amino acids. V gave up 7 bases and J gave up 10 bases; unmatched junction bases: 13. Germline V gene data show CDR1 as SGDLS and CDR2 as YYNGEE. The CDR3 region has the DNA TGTGCCAGCGGCACACGACCGGGACTAGCGGGAGAGGAGCAGTTCTTC. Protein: CASGTRPGLAGEEQFF.

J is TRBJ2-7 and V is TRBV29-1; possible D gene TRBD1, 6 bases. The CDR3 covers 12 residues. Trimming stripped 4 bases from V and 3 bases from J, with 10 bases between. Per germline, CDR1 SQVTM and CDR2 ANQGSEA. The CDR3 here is CSVGGQYYEQYF. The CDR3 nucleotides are TGCAGCGTTGGCGGACAGTACTACGAGCAGTACTTC.